This paragraph reports one T cell receptor (beta chain). Its antigen is still unknown. The sample is drawn from a study of post-analysis software for immune sequencing data. Study details: The study covered relapsing-remitting, secondary progressive and progressive-relapsing courses of multiple sclerosis. Study-level findings and limits: Samples made in the same batch grouped tightly together by F measure. Compared with controls, patients had more of about 5 TRBV segments, including TRBV5-6, TRBV5-1 and TRBV20-1.

Unique molecular identifiers were built into the TCR beta cDNA libraries. The source material, roughly 0.9 to 11 million T cells, gave rise to 400,000 to 550,000 cDNA molecules. TCRdb called the PCR reads again in MiXCR, with one record for every CDR3 protein. The sample carries hundreds of thousands of distinct CDR3 sequences, around 40% recorded once. V was trimmed by 10 bases and J by 9 bases, leaving 13 bases between them. The CDR3 spans 11 residues. Germline V lookup: CDR1 ENHRY, CDR2 SYGVKD. The rearrangement links TRBV10-3 to TRBJ2-4; the D gene could be TRBD1 or TRBD2 (5 bases each). The sample comprised blood. This receptor was taken from a girl aged 10-17 years with multiple sclerosis. This chain's CDR3 is CATSRDGIQYF. CDR3 coding DNA: TGTGCCACGTCCAGGGACGGCATTCAGTACTTC.